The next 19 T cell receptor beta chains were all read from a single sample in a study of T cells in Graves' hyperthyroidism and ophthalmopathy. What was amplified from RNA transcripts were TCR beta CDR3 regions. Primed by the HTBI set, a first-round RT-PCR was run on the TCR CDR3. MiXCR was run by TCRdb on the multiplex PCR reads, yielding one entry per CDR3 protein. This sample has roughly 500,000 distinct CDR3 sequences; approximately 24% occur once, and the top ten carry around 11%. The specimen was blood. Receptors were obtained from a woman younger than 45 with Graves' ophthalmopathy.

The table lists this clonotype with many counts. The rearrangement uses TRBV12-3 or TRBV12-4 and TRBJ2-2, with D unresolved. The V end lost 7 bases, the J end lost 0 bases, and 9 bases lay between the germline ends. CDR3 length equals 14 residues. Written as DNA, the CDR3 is TGTGCCAGCACCCAGGATCCGAACACCGGGGAGCTGTTTTTT. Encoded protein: CASTQDPNTGELFF.

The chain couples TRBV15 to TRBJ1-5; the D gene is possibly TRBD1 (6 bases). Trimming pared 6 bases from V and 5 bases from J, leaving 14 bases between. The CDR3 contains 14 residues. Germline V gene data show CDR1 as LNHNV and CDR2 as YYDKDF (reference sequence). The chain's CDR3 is CATRGASRYQPQHF. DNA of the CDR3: TGTGCCACCAGGGGGGCGTCGAGATATCAGCCCCAGCATTTT. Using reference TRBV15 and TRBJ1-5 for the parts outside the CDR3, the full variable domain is DAMVIQNPRYQVTQFGKPVTLSCSQTLNHNVMYWYQQKSSQAPKLLFHYYDKDFNNEADTPDNFQSRRPNTSFCFLDIRSPGLGDTAMYLCATRGASRYQPQHFGDGTRLSIL.

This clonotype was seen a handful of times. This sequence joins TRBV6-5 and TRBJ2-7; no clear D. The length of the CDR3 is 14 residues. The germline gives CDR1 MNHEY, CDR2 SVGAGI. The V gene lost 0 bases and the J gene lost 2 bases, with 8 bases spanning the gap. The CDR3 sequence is CASSYSKSPYEQYF. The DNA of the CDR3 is TGTGCCAGCAGTTACTCGAAGTCACCCTACGAGCAGTACTTC.

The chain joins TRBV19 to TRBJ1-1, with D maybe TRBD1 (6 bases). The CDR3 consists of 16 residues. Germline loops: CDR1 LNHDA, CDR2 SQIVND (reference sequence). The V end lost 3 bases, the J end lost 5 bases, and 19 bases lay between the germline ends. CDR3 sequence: CASSIRSRQGKTEAFF. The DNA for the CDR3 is TGTGCCAGTAGTATCCGCTCGCGGCAGGGGAAAACTGAAGCTTTCTTT.

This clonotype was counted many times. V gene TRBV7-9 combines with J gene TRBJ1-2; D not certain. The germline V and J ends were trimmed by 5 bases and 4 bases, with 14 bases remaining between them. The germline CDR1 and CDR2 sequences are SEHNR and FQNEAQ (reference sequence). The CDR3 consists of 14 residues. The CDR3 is CASSLLADSYGYTF. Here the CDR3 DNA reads TGTGCCAGCAGCCTTTTAGCTGATTCCTATGGCTACACCTTC. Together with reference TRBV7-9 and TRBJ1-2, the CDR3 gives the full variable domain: DTGVSQNPRHKITKRGQNVTFRCDPISEHNRLYWYRQTLGQGPEFLTYFQNEAQLEKSRLLSDRFSAERPKGSFSTLEIQRTEQGDSAMYLCASSLLADSYGYTFGSGTRLTVV.

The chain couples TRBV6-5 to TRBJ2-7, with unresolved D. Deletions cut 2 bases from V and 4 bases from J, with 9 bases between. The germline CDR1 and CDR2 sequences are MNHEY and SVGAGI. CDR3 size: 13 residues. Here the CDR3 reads CASSYGPTYEQYF. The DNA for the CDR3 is TGTGCCAGCAGTTACGGCCCGACTTACGAGCAGTACTTC.

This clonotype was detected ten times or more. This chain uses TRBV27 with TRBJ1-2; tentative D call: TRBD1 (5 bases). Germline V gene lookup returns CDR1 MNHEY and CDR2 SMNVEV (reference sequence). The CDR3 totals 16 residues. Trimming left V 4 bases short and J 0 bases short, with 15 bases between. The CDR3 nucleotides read TGTGCCAGCAGTTCAACCGGGGCGGAGCCTAACTATGGCTACACCTTC. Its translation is CASSSTGAEPNYGYTF.

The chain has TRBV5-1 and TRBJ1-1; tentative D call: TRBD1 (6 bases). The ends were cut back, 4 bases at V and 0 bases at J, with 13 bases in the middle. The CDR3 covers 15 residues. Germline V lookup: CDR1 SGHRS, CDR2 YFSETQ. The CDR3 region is CASSPQGLMNTEAFF. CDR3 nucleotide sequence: TGCGCCAGCAGCCCTCAGGGGCTTATGAACACTGAAGCTTTCTTT.

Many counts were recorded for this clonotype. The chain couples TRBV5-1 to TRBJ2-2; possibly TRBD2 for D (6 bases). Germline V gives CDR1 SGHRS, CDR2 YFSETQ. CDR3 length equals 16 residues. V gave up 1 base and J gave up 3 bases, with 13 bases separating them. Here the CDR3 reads CASSLYGGFDTGELFF. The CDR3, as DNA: TGCGCCAGCAGCTTGTACGGGGGTTTCGACACCGGGGAGCTGTTTTTT.

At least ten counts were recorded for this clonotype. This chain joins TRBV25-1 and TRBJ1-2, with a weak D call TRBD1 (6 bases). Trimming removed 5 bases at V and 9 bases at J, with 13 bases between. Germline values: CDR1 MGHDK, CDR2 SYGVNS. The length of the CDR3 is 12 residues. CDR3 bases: TGTGCCAGCAGTCTTAGCCAGGGGAGCTACACCTTC. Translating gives CASSLSQGSYTF.

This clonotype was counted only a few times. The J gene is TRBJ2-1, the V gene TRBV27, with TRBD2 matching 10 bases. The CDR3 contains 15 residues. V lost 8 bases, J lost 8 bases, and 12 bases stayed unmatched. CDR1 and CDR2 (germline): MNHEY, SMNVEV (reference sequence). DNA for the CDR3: TGTGCCAGCTCTAATCCGGGACTAGCGTTGTATGAGCAGTTCTTC. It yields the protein CASSNPGLALYEQFF.

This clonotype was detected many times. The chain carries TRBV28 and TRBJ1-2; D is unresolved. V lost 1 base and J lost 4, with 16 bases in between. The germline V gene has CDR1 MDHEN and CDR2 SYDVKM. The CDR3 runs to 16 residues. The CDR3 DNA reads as TGTGCCAGCAGTTTATTAGGAGGGTCATCGGCCTATGGCTACACCTTC. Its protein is CASSLLGGSSAYGYTF.

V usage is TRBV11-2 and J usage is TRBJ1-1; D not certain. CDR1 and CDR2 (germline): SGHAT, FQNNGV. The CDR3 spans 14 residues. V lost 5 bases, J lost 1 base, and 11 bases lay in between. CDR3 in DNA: TGTGCCAGCAGCCCTGAACGAAAGAACACTGAAGCTTTCTTT. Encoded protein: CASSPERKNTEAFF.

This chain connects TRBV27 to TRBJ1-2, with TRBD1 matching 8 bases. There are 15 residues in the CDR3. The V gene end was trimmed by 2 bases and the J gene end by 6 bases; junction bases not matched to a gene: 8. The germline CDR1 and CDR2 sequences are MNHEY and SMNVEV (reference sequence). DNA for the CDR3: TGTGCCAGCAGTTTAAACGCAGGGGGCTTGGATGGCTACACCTTC. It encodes CASSLNAGGLDGYTF.

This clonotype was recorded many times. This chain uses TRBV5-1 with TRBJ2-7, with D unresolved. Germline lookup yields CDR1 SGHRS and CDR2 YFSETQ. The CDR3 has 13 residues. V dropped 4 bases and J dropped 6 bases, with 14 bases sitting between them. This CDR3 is CASSPPGRSEQYF. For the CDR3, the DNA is TGCGCCAGCAGCCCTCCTGGGCGTTCCGAGCAGTACTTC.

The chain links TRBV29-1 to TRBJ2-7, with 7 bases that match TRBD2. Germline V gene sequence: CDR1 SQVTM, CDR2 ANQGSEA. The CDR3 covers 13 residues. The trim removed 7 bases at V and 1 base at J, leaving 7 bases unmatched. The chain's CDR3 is CSALGGVSYEQYF. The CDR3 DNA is TGCAGCGCCCTGGGGGGGGTTTCCTACGAGCAGTACTTC.

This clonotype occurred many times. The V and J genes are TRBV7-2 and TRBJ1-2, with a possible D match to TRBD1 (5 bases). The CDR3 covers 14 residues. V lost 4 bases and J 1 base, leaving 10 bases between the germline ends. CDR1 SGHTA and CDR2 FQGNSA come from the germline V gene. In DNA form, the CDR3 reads TGTGCCAGCAGCTGGGGCGGAAGTAACTATGGCTACACCTTC. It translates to CASSWGGSNYGYTF. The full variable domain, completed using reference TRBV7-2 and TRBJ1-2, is GAGVSQSPSNKVTEKGKDVELRCDPISGHTALYWYRQSLGQGLEFLIYFQGNSAPDKSGLPSDRFSAERTGGSVSTLTIQRTQQEDSAVYLCASSWGGSNYGYTFGSGTRLTVV.

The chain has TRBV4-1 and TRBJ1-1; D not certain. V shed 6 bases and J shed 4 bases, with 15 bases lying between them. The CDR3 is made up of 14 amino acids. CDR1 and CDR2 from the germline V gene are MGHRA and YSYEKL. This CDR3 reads CASRSGIRGTEAFF. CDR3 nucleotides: TGCGCCAGCAGATCCGGAATACGGGGCACTGAAGCTTTCTTT.

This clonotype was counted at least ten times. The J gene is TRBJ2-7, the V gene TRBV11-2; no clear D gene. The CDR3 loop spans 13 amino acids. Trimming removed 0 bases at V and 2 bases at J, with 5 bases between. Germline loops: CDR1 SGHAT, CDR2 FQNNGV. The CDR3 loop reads CASSLERTYEQYF. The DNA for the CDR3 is TGTGCCAGCAGCTTAGAACGTACCTACGAGCAGTACTTC.